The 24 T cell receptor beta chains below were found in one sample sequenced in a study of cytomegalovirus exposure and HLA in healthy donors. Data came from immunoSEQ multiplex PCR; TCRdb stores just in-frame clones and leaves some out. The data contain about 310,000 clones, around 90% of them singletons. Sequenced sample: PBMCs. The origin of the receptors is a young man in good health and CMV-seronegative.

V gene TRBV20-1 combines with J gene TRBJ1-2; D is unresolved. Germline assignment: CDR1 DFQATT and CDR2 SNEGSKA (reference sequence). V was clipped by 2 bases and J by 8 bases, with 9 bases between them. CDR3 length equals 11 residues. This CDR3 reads CSARMRLGYTF. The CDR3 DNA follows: TGCAGTGCTAGAATGAGGTTAGGCTACACCTTC.

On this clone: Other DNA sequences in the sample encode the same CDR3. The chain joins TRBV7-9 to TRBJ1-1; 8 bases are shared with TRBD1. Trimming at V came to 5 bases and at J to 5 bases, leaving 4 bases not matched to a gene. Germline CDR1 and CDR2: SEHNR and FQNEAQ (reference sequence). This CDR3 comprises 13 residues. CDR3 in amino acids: CASSPGGWTEAFF. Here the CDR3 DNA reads TGTGCCAGCAGCCCAGGGGGCTGGACTGAAGCTTTCTTT.

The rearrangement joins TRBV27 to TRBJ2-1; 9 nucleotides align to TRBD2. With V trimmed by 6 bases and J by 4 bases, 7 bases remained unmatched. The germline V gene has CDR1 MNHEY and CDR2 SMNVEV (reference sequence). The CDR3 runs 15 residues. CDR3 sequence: CASSLGTSKYNEQFF. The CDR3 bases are TGTGCCAGCAGCCTCGGGACTAGCAAATACAATGAGCAGTTCTTC.

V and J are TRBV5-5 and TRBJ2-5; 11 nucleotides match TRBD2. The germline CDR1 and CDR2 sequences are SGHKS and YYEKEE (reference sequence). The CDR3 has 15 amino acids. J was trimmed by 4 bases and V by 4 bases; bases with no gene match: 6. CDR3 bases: TGTGCCAGCAGCGTAGCGGGGGGGCCGAGAGAGACCCAGTACTTC. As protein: CASSVAGGPRETQYF.

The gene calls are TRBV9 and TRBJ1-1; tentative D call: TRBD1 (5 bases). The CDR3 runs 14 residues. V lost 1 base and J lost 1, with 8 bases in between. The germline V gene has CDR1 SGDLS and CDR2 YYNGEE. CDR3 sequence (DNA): TGTGCCAGCAGCGTACAGGGTACGAACACTGAAGCTTTCTTT. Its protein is CASSVQGTNTEAFF. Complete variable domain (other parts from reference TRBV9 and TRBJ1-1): DSGVTQTPKHLITATGQRVTLRCSPRSGDLSVYWYQQSLDQGLQFLIQYYNGEERAKGNILERFSAQQFPDLHSELNLSSLELGDSALYFCASSVQGTNTEAFFGQGTRLTVV.

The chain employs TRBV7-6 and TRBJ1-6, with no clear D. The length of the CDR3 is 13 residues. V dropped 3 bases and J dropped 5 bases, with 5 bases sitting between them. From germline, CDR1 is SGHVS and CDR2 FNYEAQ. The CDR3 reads CASSFANNSPLHF. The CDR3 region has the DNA TGTGCCAGCAGCTTTGCTAATAATTCACCCCTCCACTTT.

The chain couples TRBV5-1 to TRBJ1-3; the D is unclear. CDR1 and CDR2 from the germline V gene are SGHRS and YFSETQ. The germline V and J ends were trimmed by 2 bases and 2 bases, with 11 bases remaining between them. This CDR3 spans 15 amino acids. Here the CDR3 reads CASSFGLAAGNTIYF. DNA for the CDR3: TGCGCCAGCAGCTTCGGACTTGCCGCTGGAAACACCATATATTTT.

The CDR3 spells CASSYDRLGGDNEQFF. The DNA of the CDR3 is TGTGCCAGCAGCTACGATCGACTAGGAGGGGACAATGAGCAGTTCTTC. The V and J genes are TRBV11-2 and TRBJ2-1; D perhaps matches TRBD2 (6 bases). Trimming cost V 4 bases and J 5 bases, with 18 bases left between them. Germline V gene lookup returns CDR1 SGHAT and CDR2 FQNNGV. The CDR3 runs 16 residues.

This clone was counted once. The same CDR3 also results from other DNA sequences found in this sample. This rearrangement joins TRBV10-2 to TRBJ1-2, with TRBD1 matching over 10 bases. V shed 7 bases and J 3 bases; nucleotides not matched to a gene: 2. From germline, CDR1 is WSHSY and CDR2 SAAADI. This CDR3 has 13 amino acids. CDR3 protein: CASTGTGDYGYTF. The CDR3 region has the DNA TGCGCCAGCACCGGGACAGGGGACTATGGCTACACCTTC.

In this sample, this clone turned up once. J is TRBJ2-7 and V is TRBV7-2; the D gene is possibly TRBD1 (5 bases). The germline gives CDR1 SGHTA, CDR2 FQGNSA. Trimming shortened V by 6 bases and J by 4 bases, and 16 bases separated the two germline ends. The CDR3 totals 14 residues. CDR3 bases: TGTGCCAGCAGTCCAACCCAAGGGGCATACGAGCAGTACTTC. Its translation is CASSPTQGAYEQYF.

CDR3 amino acids: CAWSVDPDRVSPLHF. In DNA, the CDR3 is TGTGCCTGGAGTGTTGACCCCGACAGGGTTTCACCCCTCCACTTT. The chain links TRBV30 to TRBJ1-6; 7 bases match TRBD1. Germline CDR1 GTSNPN, CDR2 SVGIG (reference sequence). V lost 0 bases, J lost 9 bases, and 8 bases stayed unmatched. The CDR3 totals 15 residues.

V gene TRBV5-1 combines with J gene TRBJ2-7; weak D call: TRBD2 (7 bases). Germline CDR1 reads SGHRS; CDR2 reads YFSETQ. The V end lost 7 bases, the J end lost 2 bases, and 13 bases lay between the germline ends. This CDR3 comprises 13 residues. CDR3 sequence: CASRGAQTYEQYF. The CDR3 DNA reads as TGCGCCAGCCGGGGGGCCCAGACCTACGAGCAGTACTTC. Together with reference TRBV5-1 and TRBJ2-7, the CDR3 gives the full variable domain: KAGVTQTPRYLIKTRGQQVTLSCSPISGHRSVSWYQQTPGQGLQFLFEYFSETQRNKGNFPGRFSGRQFSNSRSEMNVSTLELGDSALYLCASRGAQTYEQYFGPGTRLTVT.

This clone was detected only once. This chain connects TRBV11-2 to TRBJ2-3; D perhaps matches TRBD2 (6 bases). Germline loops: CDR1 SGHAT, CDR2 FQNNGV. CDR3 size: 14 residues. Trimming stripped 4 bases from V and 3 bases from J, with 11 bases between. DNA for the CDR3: TGTGCCAGCAGCTCCGGAGGGGAGACAGATACGCAGTATTTT. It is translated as CASSSGGETDTQYF.

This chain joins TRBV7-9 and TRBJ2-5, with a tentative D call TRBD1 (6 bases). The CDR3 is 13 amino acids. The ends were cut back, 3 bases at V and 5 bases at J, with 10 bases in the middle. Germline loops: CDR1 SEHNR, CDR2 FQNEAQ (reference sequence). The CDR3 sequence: CASSLGDRETQYF. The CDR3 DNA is TGTGCCAGCAGCTTGGGAGACAGGGAGACCCAGTACTTC.

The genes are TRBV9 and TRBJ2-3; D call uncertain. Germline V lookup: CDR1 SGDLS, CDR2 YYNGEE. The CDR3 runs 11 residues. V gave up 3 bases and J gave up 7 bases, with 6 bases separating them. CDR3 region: CASSDAYTQYF. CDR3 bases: TGTGCCAGCAGCGATGCGTATACGCAGTATTTT.

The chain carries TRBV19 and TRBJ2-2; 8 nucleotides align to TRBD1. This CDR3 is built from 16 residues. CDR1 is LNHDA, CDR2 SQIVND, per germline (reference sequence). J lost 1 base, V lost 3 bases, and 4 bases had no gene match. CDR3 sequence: CASSMNGQGNTGELFF. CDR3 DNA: TGTGCCAGTAGTATGAACGGACAGGGGAACACCGGGGAGCTGTTTTTT.

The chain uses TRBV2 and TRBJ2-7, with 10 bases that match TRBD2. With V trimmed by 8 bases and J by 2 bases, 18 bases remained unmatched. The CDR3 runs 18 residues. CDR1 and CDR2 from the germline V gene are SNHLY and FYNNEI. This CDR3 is CASYPQLNLAGEPYEQYF. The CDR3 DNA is TGTGCCAGCTATCCCCAGCTAAACCTAGCGGGGGAACCCTACGAGCAGTACTTC.

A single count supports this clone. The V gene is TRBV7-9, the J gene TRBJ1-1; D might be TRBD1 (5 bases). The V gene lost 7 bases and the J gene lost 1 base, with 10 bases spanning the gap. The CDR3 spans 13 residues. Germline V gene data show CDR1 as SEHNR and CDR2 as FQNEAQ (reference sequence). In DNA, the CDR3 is TGTGCCAGCAATTTCAGGGAGAACACTGAAGCTTTCTTT. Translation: CASNFRENTEAFF.

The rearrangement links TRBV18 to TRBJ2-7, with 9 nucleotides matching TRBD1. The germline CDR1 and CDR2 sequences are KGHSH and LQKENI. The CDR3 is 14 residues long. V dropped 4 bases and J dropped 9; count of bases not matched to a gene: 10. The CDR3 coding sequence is TGTGCCAGCTCACTCCCGGGACAGGGTATCGGGCAGTACTTC. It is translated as CASSLPGQGIGQYF. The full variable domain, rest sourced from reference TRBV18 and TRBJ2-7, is NAGVMQNPRHLVRRRGQEARLRCSPMKGHSHVYWYRQLPEEGLKFMVYLQKENIIDESGMPKERFSAEFPKEGPSILRIQQVVRGDSAAYFCASSLPGQGIGQYFGPGTRLTVT.

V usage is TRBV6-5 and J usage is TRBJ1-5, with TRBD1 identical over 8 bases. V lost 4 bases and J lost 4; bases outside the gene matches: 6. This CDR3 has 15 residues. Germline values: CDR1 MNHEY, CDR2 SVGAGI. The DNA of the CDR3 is TGTGCCAGCAGTTCCAACACAGGGGGGAATCAGCCCCAGCATTTT. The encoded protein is CASSSNTGGNQPQHF.

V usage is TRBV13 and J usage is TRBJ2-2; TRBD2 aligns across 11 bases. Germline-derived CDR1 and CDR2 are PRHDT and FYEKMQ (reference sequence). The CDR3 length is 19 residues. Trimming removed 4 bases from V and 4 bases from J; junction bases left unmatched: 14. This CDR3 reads CASSSTLAGGPRGTGELFF. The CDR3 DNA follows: TGTGCCAGCAGCTCGACTTTAGCGGGGGGGCCGAGGGGCACCGGGGAGCTGTTTTTT. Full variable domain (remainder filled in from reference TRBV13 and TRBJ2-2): AAGVIQSPRHLIKEKRETATLKCYPIPRHDTVYWYQQGPGQDPQFLISFYEKMQSDKGSIPDRFSAQQFSDYHSELNMSSLELGDSALYFCASSSTLAGGPRGTGELFFGEGSRLTVL.

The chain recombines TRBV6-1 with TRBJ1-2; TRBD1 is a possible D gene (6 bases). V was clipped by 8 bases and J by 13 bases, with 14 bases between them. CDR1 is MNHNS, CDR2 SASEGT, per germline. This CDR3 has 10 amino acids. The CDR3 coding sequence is TGTGCCAGCGGGGGTCAGGGGTCCACCTTC. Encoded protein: CASGGQGSTF.

The CDR3: CASSLQPLYEQYF. The DNA for the CDR3 is TGCGCCAGCAGCCTACAACCGCTTTACGAGCAGTACTTC. V usage is TRBV4-1 and J usage is TRBJ2-7, with D uncertain. The CDR3 length is 13 residues. Germline V gives CDR1 MGHRA, CDR2 YSYEKL. The V end was cut by 4 bases, the J end by 4 bases, with 11 bases between.

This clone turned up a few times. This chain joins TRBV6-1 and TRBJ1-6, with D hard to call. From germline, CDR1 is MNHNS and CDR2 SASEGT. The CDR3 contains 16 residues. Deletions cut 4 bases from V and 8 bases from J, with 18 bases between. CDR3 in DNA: TGTGCCAGCAGTGCCCACGAGGGCAGCCCAGATTCACCCCTCCACTTT. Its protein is CASSAHEGSPDSPLHF.